This TCR beta chain appears in the sequencing data of a study of shared clonotypes between healthy human individuals. Background on the study: Samples came from a couple of female and three male donors aged 18 to 49. Overall study results and limits: Larger estimated richness was generally recorded for naive subsets relative to memory subsets.

Notes on this clone: Its target is not known.

The germline V gene has CDR1 MNHEY and CDR2 SMNVEV (reference sequence). After removal of 5 bases from V and 5 bases from J, the junction contained 5 bases not matched to a gene. The CDR3 extends over 14 amino acids. TCRdb keeps only in-frame clones here, not all; method: immunoSEQ multiplex PCR. This table holds 2 million to 2.5 million clones, about 95% found once. Naive-designated CD8 cells lacked CD45RO, were positively enriched for CCR7, and omitted terminally differentiated effector memory CD45RA+ cells. This clonotype originated in a man aged 18 to 30 in good health. The genes are TRBV27 and TRBJ2-7; 11 positions agree with TRBD2. The sample taken for sequencing was naive CD8+ T cells sorted from blood. As DNA, the CDR3 is TGTGCCAGCAGTCCGGGACTAGCGGTAAACGAGCAGTACTTC. Its translation is CASSPGLAVNEQYF.